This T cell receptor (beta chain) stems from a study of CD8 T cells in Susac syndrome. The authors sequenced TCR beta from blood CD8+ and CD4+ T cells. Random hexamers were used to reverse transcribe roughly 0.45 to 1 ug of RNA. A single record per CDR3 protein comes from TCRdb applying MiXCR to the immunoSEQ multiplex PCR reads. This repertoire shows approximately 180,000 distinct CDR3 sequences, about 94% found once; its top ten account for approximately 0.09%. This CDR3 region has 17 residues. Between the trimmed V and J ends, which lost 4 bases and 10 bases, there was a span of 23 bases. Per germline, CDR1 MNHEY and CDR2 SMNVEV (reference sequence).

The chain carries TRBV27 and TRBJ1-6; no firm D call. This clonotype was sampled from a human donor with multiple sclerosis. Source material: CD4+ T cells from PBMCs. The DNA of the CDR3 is TGTGCCAGCAGTTCCCGACCTGATACTGAAGTTGTATCACCCCTCCACTTT. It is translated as CASSSRPDTEVVSPLHF.